This TCR beta chain comes out of a study of blood T cell repertoires in COVID-19. Study in general: There were acute and convalescent COVID-19 samples, and they came from the United States, Italy and Spain. PBMCs, B-cell-depleted T cells, or T cells were the source of the cDNA or gDNA that made up the material.

The CDR3 consists of 15 residues. V lost 1 base and J 0 bases, leaving 7 bases between the germline ends. CDR1 and CDR2 from the germline V gene are SGHTA and FQGNSA. Data came from immunoSEQ multiplex PCR; TCRdb stores just in-frame clones and leaves some out. The sample carries 250,000 to 350,000 clones, 88% recorded once. V gene TRBV7-2 combines with J gene TRBJ1-5; D uncertain. Sequenced sample: peripheral blood. The receptor was derived from a woman aged 25 to 39 with COVID-19, enrolled during active disease. For the CDR3, the DNA is TGTGCCAGCAGCTTAGGGCAGTATAGCAATCAGCCCCAGCATTTT. This gives the protein CASSLGQYSNQPQHF.